This entry concerns a single T cell receptor beta chain. Its specificity is not known. This sample is part of a study of Ad26.COV2.S vaccination and SARS-CoV-2 variants. Overall study findings and caveats: The TCR breadth and depth analyses may have produced an underestimate of total T cell responses.

Treatment indicated: 15 to 20 received Ad26.COV2.S at low or high dose, single or two shots; about 5 received placebo; per-sample allocation not given. Vaccine and placebo recipients were sampled on day 63 after the first injection. Germline CDR1 is MNHNS and CDR2 is SASEGT. CDR3 length: 18 residues. V lost 4 bases and J 0 bases, leaving 16 bases between the germline ends. The method was immunoSEQ multiplex PCR; TCRdb's version includes in-frame clones alone and lacks a portion of them. The table lists about 350,000 clones, about 89% of them singletons. The sequence was collected from a person aged 18-60 years who received the Ad26.COV2.S COVID-19 vaccine or a placebo. The specimen comprised peripheral blood, sampled in a trial of Ad26.COV2.S vaccine versus placebo. The V and J genes are TRBV6-1 and TRBJ1-6; D gene ambiguous. CDR3 in DNA: TGTGCCAGCAGTGCGATCGAGGCGAAAAGCTCCTATAATTCACCCCTCCACTTT. The encoded protein is CASSAIEAKSSYNSPLHF.